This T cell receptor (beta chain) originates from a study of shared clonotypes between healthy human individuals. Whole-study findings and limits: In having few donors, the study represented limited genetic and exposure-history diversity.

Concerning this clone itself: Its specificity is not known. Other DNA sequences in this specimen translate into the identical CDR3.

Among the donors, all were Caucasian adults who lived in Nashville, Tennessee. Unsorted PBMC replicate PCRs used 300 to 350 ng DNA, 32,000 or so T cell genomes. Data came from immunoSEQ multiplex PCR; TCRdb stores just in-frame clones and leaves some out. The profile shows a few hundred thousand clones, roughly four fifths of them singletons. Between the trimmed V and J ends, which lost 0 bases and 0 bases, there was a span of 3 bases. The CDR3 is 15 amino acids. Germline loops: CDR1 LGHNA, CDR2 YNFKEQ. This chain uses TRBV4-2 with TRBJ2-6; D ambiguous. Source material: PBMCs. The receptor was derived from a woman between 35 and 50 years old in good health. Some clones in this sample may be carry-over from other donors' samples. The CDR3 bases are TGTGCCAGCAGCCAAGACAGCTCTGGGGCCAACGTCCTGACTTTC. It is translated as CASSQDSSGANVLTF.